The present entry profiles one T cell receptor beta chain with its context. The antigen remains unidentified. Researchers report isolating at least 6 million PBMCs per sample. This record belongs to a study of blood T cells in healthy people across ages. The overall study: About one barcoded beta molecule was captured per two T cells (by template switching).

A second PCR, run for about 6 to 11 cycles, used a sample-barcoded 5' primer plus a J-beta primer mix. TCRdb reprocessed the 5' RACE reads with MiXCR, giving one entry per CDR3 protein. This table holds nearly 800,000 distinct CDR3 sequences, around 25% found once. V was trimmed by 4 bases and J by 8 bases, leaving 23 bases between them. The CDR3 has 16 residues. From germline, CDR1 is LGHNA and CDR2 YSLEER. Study results and limitations: PBMC samples, being unsorted, prevented any conclusive comparison of naive and antigen-experienced cells. In long-lived donors, naive CD4+ cell counts and diversity exceeded those of aged donors.

The same sample was also used in a study of T cells of mothers and their children.

The chain is built from TRBV4-3 and TRBJ1-2; D uncertain. The specimen was blood. This clonotype originated in a boy between 5 and 17 years old in good health. The CDR3 here is CASSPSCGGENRGYTF. CDR3 nucleotides: TGCGCCAGCAGCCCCTCCTGCGGAGGCGAAAACCGGGGCTACACCTTC.